This TCR beta chain derives from a study of OX40 agonist ivuxolimab in advanced cancers. About the study: People in dose escalation had one of these cancers: hepatocellular carcinoma, melanoma, renal cell or head and neck cancer.

The assay was immunoSEQ multiplex PCR, and TCRdb's table has in-frame clones only and misses some. The sample lists 65,000 to 85,000 clones; 92% were seen once. Germline CDR1 is SGHVS and CDR2 is FQNEAQ. V dropped 3 bases and J dropped 6 bases, with 14 bases sitting between them. CDR3 size: 14 residues. Sequenced here: CD4+ or CD8+ T cells sorted from blood, sampled in a trial of the OX40 agonist ivuxolimab. The receptor was derived from an adult with an advanced solid tumor such as melanoma, head and neck, liver or kidney cancer. The V call is TRBV7-8, the J call TRBJ2-5; D is unresolved. The DNA for the CDR3 is TGTGCCAGCAGCTTTGAAGGTGGCATTCAGACCCAGTACTTC. Protein product: CASSFEGGIQTQYF.